This T cell receptor (beta chain) was identified in a study of chemoradiotherapy in HPV16-positive cancers. Sequencing was performed with immunoSEQ multiplex PCR; in TCRdb, only in-frame clones are kept and a portion is missing. The table lists 29,000 or so clones, around 93% of them singletons. This sequence was found in a human donor with HPV-associated anogenital cancer. The sequencing used blood, collected from a patient who underwent chemoradiotherapy.

CDR3 residues: CASSYLLAGGPYEQYF. CDR3 coding DNA: TGTGCCAGCAGTTACCTTCTAGCGGGAGGGCCCTACGAGCAGTACTTC. This chain links TRBV6-6 with TRBJ2-7; 12 bases are a match to TRBD2. Germline trimming cut 2 bases from V and 2 bases from J; bases unmatched to any gene: 4. The CDR3 contains 16 residues. CDR1 is MNHNY, CDR2 SVGAGI, per germline (reference sequence).